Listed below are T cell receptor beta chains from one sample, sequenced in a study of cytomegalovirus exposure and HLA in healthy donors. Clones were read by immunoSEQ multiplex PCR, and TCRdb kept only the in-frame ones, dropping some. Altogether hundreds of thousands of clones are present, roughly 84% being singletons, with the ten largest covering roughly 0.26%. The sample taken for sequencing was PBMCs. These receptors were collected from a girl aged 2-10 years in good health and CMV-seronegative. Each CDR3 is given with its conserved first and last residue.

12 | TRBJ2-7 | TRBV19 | CASSFGQGAIYF
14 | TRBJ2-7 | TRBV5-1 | CASSLLLAGREQYF
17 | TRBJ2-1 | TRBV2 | CASSPGGTPSSYNEQFF
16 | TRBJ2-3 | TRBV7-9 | CASSLEASGGGDTQYF
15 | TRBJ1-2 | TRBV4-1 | CASSQAGQGGYGYTF
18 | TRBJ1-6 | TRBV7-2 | CASRLRTGVRLYNSPLHF
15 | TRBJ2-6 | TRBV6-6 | CASSIQGIIGNVLTF
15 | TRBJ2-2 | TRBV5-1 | CASSFGGDRFGELFF
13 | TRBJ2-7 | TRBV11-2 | CASSRGGSYEQYF
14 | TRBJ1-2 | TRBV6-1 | CASSEPGADYGYTF
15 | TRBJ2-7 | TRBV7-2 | CASSPRGIIAYEQYF
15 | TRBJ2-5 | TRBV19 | CASSIFADRGETQYF
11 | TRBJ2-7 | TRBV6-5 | CASSFQGEQYF
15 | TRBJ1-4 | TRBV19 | CASSILAARNEKLFF
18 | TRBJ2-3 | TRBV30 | CAWSEGASKGLVLDTQYF
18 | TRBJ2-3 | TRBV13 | CASSRLKFLAEGGDTQYF
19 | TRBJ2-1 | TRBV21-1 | CASGDPGLAGGTTYNEQFF
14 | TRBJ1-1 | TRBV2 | CASKFRAMNTEAFF
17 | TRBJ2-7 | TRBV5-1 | CASSLRGTGQGAYEQYF
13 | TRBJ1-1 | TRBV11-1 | CASSPTGRVGAFF
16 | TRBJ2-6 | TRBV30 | CAWEASTGKLANVLTF
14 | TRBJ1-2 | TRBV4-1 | CASSQDVSSTGYTF
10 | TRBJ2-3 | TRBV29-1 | CSGGGNTQYF
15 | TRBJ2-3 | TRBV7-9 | CSSSLTAGGRDTQYF
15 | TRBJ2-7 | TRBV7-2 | CASSSEPGTRDEQYF
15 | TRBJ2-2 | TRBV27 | CASSRDRGNTGELFF
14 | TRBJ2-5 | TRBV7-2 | CASSPRGVRETQYF
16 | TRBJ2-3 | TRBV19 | CASSTPLRASTDTQYF
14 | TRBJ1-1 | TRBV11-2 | CASSPRTTVAEAFF
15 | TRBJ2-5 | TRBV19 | CASRGTSGRGETQYF
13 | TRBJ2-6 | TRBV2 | CASSGSGANVLTF
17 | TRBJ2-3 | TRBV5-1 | CASSLGTGGDGADTQYF
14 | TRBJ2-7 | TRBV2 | CASRKRGGGVEQYF